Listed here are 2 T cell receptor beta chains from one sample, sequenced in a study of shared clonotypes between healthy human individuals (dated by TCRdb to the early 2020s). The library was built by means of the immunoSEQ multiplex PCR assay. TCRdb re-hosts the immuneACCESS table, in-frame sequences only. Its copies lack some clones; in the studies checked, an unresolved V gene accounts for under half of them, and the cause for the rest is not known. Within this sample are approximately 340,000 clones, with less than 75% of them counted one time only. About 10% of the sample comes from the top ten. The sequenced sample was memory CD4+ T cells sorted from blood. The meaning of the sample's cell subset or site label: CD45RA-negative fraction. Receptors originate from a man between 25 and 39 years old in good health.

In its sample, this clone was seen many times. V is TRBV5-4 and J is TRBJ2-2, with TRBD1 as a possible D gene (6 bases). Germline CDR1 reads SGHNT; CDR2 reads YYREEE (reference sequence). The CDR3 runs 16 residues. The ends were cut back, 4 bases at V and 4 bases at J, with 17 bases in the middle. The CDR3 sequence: CASSAVQGRGTGELFF. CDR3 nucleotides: TGTGCCAGCAGCGCAGTACAGGGTCGGGGCACCGGGGAGCTGTTTTTT.

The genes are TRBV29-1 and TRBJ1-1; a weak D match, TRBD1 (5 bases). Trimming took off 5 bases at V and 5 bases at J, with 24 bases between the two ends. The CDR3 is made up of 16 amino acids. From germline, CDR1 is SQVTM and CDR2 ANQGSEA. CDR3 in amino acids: CSVLGGGYEGQTEAFF. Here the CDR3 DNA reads TGCAGCGTTTTGGGGGGAGGGTACGAGGGGCAGACTGAAGCTTTCTTT.